The 26 T cell receptor beta chains reported below all come from one sample, sequenced in a study of vaccination and CD4 T cells after COVID-19. Regarding treatment: approximately 9-day PBMC culture with coronavirus spike peptide pools or control peptides (ViraFEST assay). An Oncomine TCR Beta short-read assay was used to sequence the DNA from cultured CD4+ T cells. TCRdb reprocessed the PCR reads with MiXCR, giving one entry per CDR3 protein. This sample has about 13,000 distinct CDR3 sequences, with 52% found just once. Their specific antigens are unknown. Sequencing used CD4+ T cells from blood, cultured in vitro. Every receptor here comes from a human donor who had recovered from COVID-19.

This sequence joins TRBV10-3 and TRBJ2-1, with 9 bases fitting TRBD1. This CDR3 is 13 amino acids long. Germline assignment: CDR1 ENHRY and CDR2 SYGVKD. J was trimmed by 10 bases and V by 4 bases; bases with no gene match: 5. The CDR3 bases are TGTGCCATCAGTGGGGGACAGGGCGGCGAGCAGTTCTTC. This encodes CAISGGQGGEQFF.

A few counts support this clonotype. V usage is TRBV7-2 and J usage is TRBJ1-5; no clear D gene. The germline V and J ends were trimmed by 1 base and 1 base, with 8 bases remaining between them. Germline V gives CDR1 SGHTA, CDR2 FQGNSA. The CDR3 totals 15 residues. The CDR3 DNA follows: TGTGCCAGCAGCTTAGATCTGGCCAGCAATCAGCCCCAGCATTTT. Translation gives CASSLDLASNQPQHF.

This clonotype was detected only a few times. The V call is TRBV6-5, the J call TRBJ2-2; D is unresolved. The CDR3 spans 13 residues. Deletions cut 4 bases from V and 5 bases from J, with 8 bases between. The germline V gene has CDR1 MNHEY and CDR2 SVGAGI. In DNA form, the CDR3 reads TGTGCCAGCAGTTTTGGAAATACCGGGGAGCTGTTTTTT. Its protein product is CASSFGNTGELFF.

The chain employs TRBV28 and TRBJ1-2; D is unresolved. The V and J ends lost 7 bases and 4 bases respectively, with 19 bases between them. In germline, CDR1 is MDHEN, CDR2 SYDVKM. The CDR3 is made up of 15 amino acids. CDR3 sequence: CASTFLGQGAYGYTF. Here the CDR3 DNA reads TGTGCCAGCACCTTTCTAGGTCAAGGCGCCTATGGCTACACCTTC.

CDR3 in amino acids: CASSQAGGGVGELFF. The CDR3 region has the DNA TGTGCCAGTAGCCAAGCGGGGGGGGGCGTCGGGGAGCTGTTTTTT. The rearrangement uses TRBV19 and TRBJ2-2; 10 bases agree with TRBD2. Per germline, CDR1 LNHDA and CDR2 SQIVND (reference sequence). The CDR3 runs 15 residues. J gave up 7 bases and V 6 bases, and 8 bases lay outside the gene matches.

J is TRBJ2-2 and V is TRBV28; D may correspond to TRBD1 or TRBD2 (5 bases each). V was cut by 9 bases and J by 5 bases, with 16 bases left in between. CDR1 and CDR2 (germline): MDHEN, SYDVKM. CDR3 length: 14 residues. CDR3 in DNA: TGTGCCAGTAGACTGGCAGGGAGAACCGGGGAGCTGTTTTTT. This translates into CASRLAGRTGELFF.

This clonotype occurred a few times. The chain combines TRBV6-1 with TRBJ2-5; 8 bases are shared with TRBD1. Trimming cost V 0 bases and J 9 bases; bases outside gene matches: 15. This CDR3 comprises 17 residues. CDR1 and CDR2 from the germline V gene are MNHNS and SASEGT. The CDR3 spells CASSEARAGGLPWPQYF. CDR3 sequence (DNA): TGTGCCAGCAGTGAAGCCCGCGCAGGGGGCCTACCGTGGCCCCAGTACTTC.

This clonotype was seen a handful of times. This chain joins TRBV2 and TRBJ2-5; no firm D call. This CDR3 has 14 amino acids. Germline CDR1 and CDR2: SNHLY and FYNNEI. Trimming shortened V by 4 bases and J by 0 bases, and 9 bases separated the two germline ends. The chain's CDR3 is CASSARRNQETQYF. The CDR3 nucleotides are TGTGCCAGCAGTGCGCGACGGAACCAAGAGACCCAGTACTTC.

CDR3 sequence: CSANSARGGYTGELFF. CDR3 nucleotide sequence: TGCAGTGCTAACTCCGCCAGGGGAGGTTACACCGGGGAGCTGTTTTTT. The rearrangement joins TRBV20-1 to TRBJ2-2; D is possibly TRBD1 or TRBD2 (6 bases each). The CDR3 extends over 16 amino acids. V lost 4 bases, J lost 3 bases, and 18 bases lay in between. From germline, CDR1 is DFQATT and CDR2 SNEGSKA (reference sequence).

The chain combines TRBV7-8 with TRBJ1-6; D is ambiguous. Trimming took off 2 bases at V and 9 bases at J, with 14 bases between the two ends. Germline CDR1 is SGHVS and CDR2 is FQNEAQ. The length of the CDR3 is 15 residues. CDR3 loop: CASSLLTPPGSPLHF. CDR3 DNA: TGTGCCAGCAGCTTACTTACCCCCCCAGGTTCACCCCTCCACTTT.

This chain connects TRBV12-3 or TRBV12-4 to TRBJ2-3, with D possibly TRBD1 on 6 matching bases. This CDR3 has 14 amino acids. Trimming took 3 bases from V and 4 from J, leaving 11 bases between them. CDR3 DNA sequence: TGTGCCAGCAGTTTTTCTGGGGGCGCAGATACGCAGTATTTT. This sequence encodes CASSFSGGADTQYF.

The chain couples TRBV6-1 to TRBJ2-7; D remains ambiguous. Germline CDR1 MNHNS, CDR2 SASEGT. The V and J ends lost 7 bases and 0 bases respectively, with 16 bases between them. This CDR3 contains 15 residues. DNA for the CDR3: TGTGCCAGCAAAGACTCCCTGACCTTCTCCTACGAGCAGTACTTC. Its translation: CASKDSLTFSYEQYF.

A few counts support this clonotype. The chain couples TRBV6-4 to TRBJ1-5; D gene unclear. CDR1 is MRHNA, CDR2 SNTAGT, per germline. The CDR3 contains 15 residues. The V end lost 4 bases, the J end lost 0 bases, and 10 bases lay between the germline ends. The CDR3, as DNA: TGTGCCAGCAGTGCACAGTGGAATAGCAATCAGCCCCAGCATTTT. Its protein product is CASSAQWNSNQPQHF.

V gene TRBV19 combines with J gene TRBJ1-6; TRBD1 aligns across 8 bases. Trimming removed 4 bases from V and 15 bases from J; junction bases left unmatched: 11. This CDR3 is 14 amino acids long. Germline CDR1 is LNHDA and CDR2 is SQIVND (reference sequence). The CDR3 spells CASSTQGQGLFLHF. The CDR3 region has the DNA TGTGCCAGTAGTACCCAAGGACAGGGACTTTTCCTCCACTTT.

The chain is built from TRBV20-1 and TRBJ2-2, with D possibly matching TRBD2 (5 bases). Trimming took off 5 bases at V and 6 bases at J, with 10 bases between the two ends. Germline V gives CDR1 DFQATT, CDR2 SNEGSKA (reference sequence). The CDR3 contains 12 residues. The CDR3 region is CSASLVPGELFF. In DNA form, the CDR3 reads TGCAGTGCTTCACTAGTGCCCGGGGAGCTGTTTTTT.

As to this clonotype: One end of the junction fails to match germline, which may point to a read error. This rearrangement joins TRBV20-1 to TRBJ1-2; D might be TRBD1 (6 bases). The CDR3 has 15 residues. Germline loops: CDR1 DFQATT, CDR2 SNEGSKA (reference sequence). CDR3 region: CSARVPGGRLDGYTF. The CDR3 nucleotides read TGCAGTGCAAGAGTCCCCGGGGGGCGCCTAGATGGCTACACCTTC.

This clonotype was counted a few times. V is TRBV2 and J is TRBJ1-1; 7 bases agree with TRBD1. The CDR3 length is 15 residues. Germline V gene lookup returns CDR1 SNHLY and CDR2 FYNNEI. J lost 1 base, V lost 1 base, and 3 bases had no gene match. CDR3 nucleotides: TGTGCCAGCAGTGAAGTACAGGGGCGGAACACTGAAGCTTTCTTT. Translation: CASSEVQGRNTEAFF.

This clonotype was observed a handful of times. The rearrangement links TRBV10-3 to TRBJ2-5, with D tentatively TRBD2 (7 bases). The CDR3 length is 15 residues. Germline V gives CDR1 ENHRY, CDR2 SYGVKD. V dropped 10 bases and J dropped 4 bases, with 22 bases sitting between them. The DNA for the CDR3 is TGTGCCACCCAAGGGAGGGGGGAAACTGGAGAGACCCAGTACTTC. This encodes CATQGRGETGETQYF.

The gene calls are TRBV7-2 and TRBJ2-7, with 7 bases fitting TRBD2. CDR1 and CDR2 (germline): SGHTA, FQGNSA. The CDR3 consists of 14 residues. V shed 2 bases and J 2 bases; nucleotides not matched to a gene: 3. The CDR3 sequence: CASSLRDYTYEQYF. CDR3 DNA: TGTGCCAGCAGCTTAAGGGACTACACCTACGAGCAGTACTTC. Together with reference TRBV7-2 and TRBJ2-7, the CDR3 gives the full variable domain: GAGVSQSPSNKVTEKGKDVELRCDPISGHTALYWYRQSLGQGLEFLIYFQGNSAPDKSGLPSDRFSAERTGGSVSTLTIQRTQQEDSAVYLCASSLRDYTYEQYFGPGTRLTVT.

The chain is built from TRBV20-1 and TRBJ1-6, with D unresolved. Trimming took 5 bases from V and 6 from J, leaving 11 bases between them. This CDR3 has 13 residues. Germline V gene data show CDR1 as DFQATT and CDR2 as SNEGSKA (reference sequence). CDR3: CSALQAPNSPLHF. As DNA, the CDR3 is TGCAGTGCTCTCCAGGCCCCTAATTCACCCCTCCACTTT.

The chain recombines TRBV30 with TRBJ2-5, with D hard to call. CDR3 length: 12 amino acids. Germline V lookup: CDR1 GTSNPN, CDR2 SVGIG (reference sequence). Trimming took 4 bases from V and 4 from J, leaving 10 bases between them. The CDR3 bases are TGTGCCTGGACCCTAGGTTCAGAGACCCAGTACTTC. Residues: CAWTLGSETQYF.

A few counts support this clonotype. The genes are TRBV21-1 and TRBJ2-5. TRBV21-1 is a documented pseudogene. The CDR3 is 13 residues long. CDR3 amino acids: CASSAERSETQYF. DNA of the CDR3: TGTGCCAGCAGCGCGGAGAGGTCAGAGACCCAGTACTTC.

This chain links TRBV20-1 with TRBJ2-2; 8 bases map to TRBD2. The CDR3 length is 16 residues. Germline CDR1 and CDR2: DFQATT and SNEGSKA (reference sequence). V lost 4 bases to trimming and J lost 3 bases; unmatched junction nucleotides: 10. CDR3 protein: CSAKRGGLVYTGELFF. CDR3 in DNA: TGCAGTGCTAAACGGGGGGGCCTTGTTTACACCGGGGAGCTGTTTTTT.

V gene TRBV10-3 combines with J gene TRBJ1-5; D gene ambiguous. Trimming removed 0 bases at V and 3 bases at J, with 6 bases between. Germline CDR1 and CDR2: ENHRY and SYGVKD. The CDR3 is 14 amino acids. This CDR3 is CAISESAVNQPQHF. CDR3 in DNA: TGTGCCATCAGTGAGTCAGCAGTCAATCAGCCCCAGCATTTT.

This clonotype showed up just once. The chain is built from TRBV10-2 and TRBJ2-4, with D tentatively TRBD2 (5 bases). The V and J ends lost 4 bases and 3 bases respectively, with 10 bases between them. Germline V CDR1 and CDR2: WSHSY, SAAADI. The CDR3 length is 14 residues. CDR3 residues: CASSGGLGKNIQYF. The CDR3 nucleotides are TGCGCCAGCAGTGGAGGACTTGGCAAAAACATTCAGTACTTC.

The chain employs TRBV28 and TRBJ1-1, with D uncertain. Trimming took off 2 bases at V and 13 bases at J, with 23 bases between the two ends. The germline gives CDR1 MDHEN, CDR2 SYDVKM. The CDR3 sequence is 15 residues long. The CDR3 DNA reads TGTGCCAGCAGTTTAATGCCCGTTGATGTTTTAAGCTGTTTCTTT. Its translation: CASSLMPVDVLSCFF.